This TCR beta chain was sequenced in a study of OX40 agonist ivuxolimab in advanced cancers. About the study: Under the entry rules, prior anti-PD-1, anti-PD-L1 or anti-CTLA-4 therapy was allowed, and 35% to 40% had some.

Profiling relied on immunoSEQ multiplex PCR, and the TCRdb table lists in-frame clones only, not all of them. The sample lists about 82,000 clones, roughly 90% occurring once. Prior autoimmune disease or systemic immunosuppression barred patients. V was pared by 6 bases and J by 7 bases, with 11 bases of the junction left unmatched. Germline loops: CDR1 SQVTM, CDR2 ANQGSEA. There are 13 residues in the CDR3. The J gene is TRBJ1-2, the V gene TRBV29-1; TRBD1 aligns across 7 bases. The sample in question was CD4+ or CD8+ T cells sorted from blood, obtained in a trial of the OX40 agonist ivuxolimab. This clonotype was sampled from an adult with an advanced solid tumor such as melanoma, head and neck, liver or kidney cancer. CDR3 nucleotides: TGCAGCGTCCAACAGGGGTTATCCTTTGGCTACACCTTC. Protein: CSVQQGLSFGYTF. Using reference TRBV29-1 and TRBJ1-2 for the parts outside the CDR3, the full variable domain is SAVISQKPSRDICQRGTSLTIQCQVDSQVTMMFWYRQQPGQSLTLIATANQGSEATYESGFVIDKFPISRPNLTFSTLTVSNMSPEDSSIYLCSVQQGLSFGYTFGSGTRLTVV.